One and the same sample provided the 32 T cell receptor beta chains below, sequenced in a study of T cell repertoires in cytomegalovirus infection. TCRdb called the reads again in MiXCR, with one record for every CDR3 protein. The sample includes roughly 100,000 distinct CDR3 sequences, roughly 41% seen only once; the top ten take about 74%. The antigens for these receptors are not known. The sample was CD8+ T cells from cultured PBMCs, taken from culture after CMV antigen stimulation. These receptors all come from a human donor in good health (CMV status not recorded). Some clones in this sample may be carry-over from other donors' samples.

The chain links TRBV3-1 to TRBJ2-7, with unresolved D. V was cut by 1 base and J by 2 bases, with 12 bases left in between. The CDR3 contains 15 residues. The germline CDR1 and CDR2 sequences are LGHDT and YNNKEL (reference sequence). CDR3: CASSQALSTTYEQYF. The CDR3 DNA sequence: TGTGCCAGCAGCCAAGCCCTATCGACAACCTACGAGCAGTACTTC.

The CDR3 region is CASSFIGASSTDTQYF. The DNA of the CDR3 is TGTGCCAGCAGCTTTATAGGGGCCTCTAGCACAGATACGCAGTATTTT. The V call is TRBV11-1, the J call TRBJ2-3; D is possibly TRBD1 (5 bases). Germline CDR1 reads SGHAT; CDR2 reads FQDESV (reference sequence). Trimming stripped 3 bases from V and 0 bases from J, with 13 bases between. The CDR3 runs 16 residues.

This clonotype was observed at least ten times. The rearrangement joins TRBV4-2 to TRBJ2-7; maybe TRBD2 (6 bases). The CDR3 length is 16 residues. The germline CDR1 and CDR2 sequences are LGHNA and YNFKEQ. V lost 3 bases and J lost 2, with 17 bases in between. The CDR3 loop reads CASSHSRERATYEQYF. CDR3 coding DNA: TGTGCCAGCAGCCATTCTCGCGAGCGGGCGACCTACGAGCAGTACTTC.

This clonotype has only a few counts. This chain uses TRBV4-1 with TRBJ2-7; D gene ambiguous. V gave up 3 bases and J gave up 3 bases, with 15 bases separating them. This CDR3 has 15 amino acids. Germline V CDR1 and CDR2: MGHRA, YSYEKL. The CDR3: CASSQSVGGRYEQYF. CDR3 sequence (DNA): TGCGCCAGCAGCCAGTCGGTCGGTGGCCGCTACGAGCAGTACTTC.

V gene TRBV7-9 combines with J gene TRBJ2-3; D gene unclear. CDR1 is SEHNR and CDR2 is FQNEAQ in the germline V gene (reference sequence). The CDR3 is made up of 14 amino acids. V dropped 2 bases and J dropped 0 bases, with 6 bases sitting between them. CDR3 sequence (DNA): TGTGCCAGCAGCTTACCCTTTAGCACAGATACGCAGTATTTT. It codes for CASSLPFSTDTQYF.

CDR3 amino acids: CASSEADYYEQYF. In nucleotides, the CDR3 is TGTGCCAGCAGTGAGGCAGACTACTACGAGCAGTACTTC. J is TRBJ2-7 and V is TRBV2; D perhaps matches TRBD2 (5 bases). Germline CDR1 is SNHLY and CDR2 is FYNNEI. Trimming cost V 3 bases and J 3 bases, with 9 bases left between them. The CDR3 runs 13 residues.

The V call is TRBV12-3 or TRBV12-4, the J call TRBJ2-7; D gene unclear. V lost 6 bases and J lost 7, with 16 bases in between. This CDR3 contains 13 residues. Written as DNA, the CDR3 is TGTGCCAGCAGACCAAAGTCATCGTTGGAGCAGTACTTC. Translated, it gives CASRPKSSLEQYF.

This clonotype came up a few times. V is TRBV20-1 and J is TRBJ1-1, with 7 bases matching TRBD1. Trimming removed 0 bases from V and 3 bases from J; junction bases left unmatched: 7. This CDR3 contains 15 residues. The germline V gene has CDR1 DFQATT and CDR2 SNEGSKA (reference sequence). The DNA of the CDR3 is TGCAGTGCTAGAGACGAGGCAGGGGGGGACACTGAAGCTTTCTTT. Encoded protein: CSARDEAGGDTEAFF.

This clonotype was detected once. This sequence joins TRBV27 and TRBJ1-2; D uncertain. CDR1 is MNHEY, CDR2 SMNVEV, per germline (reference sequence). The V end was cut by 0 bases, the J end by 8 bases, with 16 bases between. The CDR3 sequence is 15 residues long. The CDR3 nucleotides are TGTGCCAGCAGTTTATCCGGCAGATCCCTTGGAGGCTACACCTTC. Its translation is CASSLSGRSLGGYTF.

The rearrangement links TRBV28 to TRBJ2-5; a possible D gene is TRBD1 (5 bases). Germline V gene sequence: CDR1 MDHEN, CDR2 SYDVKM. V lost 3 bases to trimming and J lost 6 bases, with 11 bases between them. This CDR3 region has 13 residues. CDR3 DNA sequence: TGTGCCAGCAGTTTCCAGGGTAAAAAGACCCAGTACTTC. Translation: CASSFQGKKTQYF.

This clonotype was counted once. The chain is built from TRBV7-2 and TRBJ1-1; TRBD1 might be the D (5 bases). CDR1 and CDR2 (germline): SGHTA, FQGNSA. This CDR3 has 15 amino acids. Trimming removed 5 bases at V and 2 bases at J, with 15 bases between. The CDR3: CASSVYRGSNTEAFF. DNA of the CDR3: TGTGCCAGCAGCGTGTATAGGGGAAGTAACACTGAAGCTTTCTTT. Supplemented by reference TRBV7-2 and TRBJ1-1, the full variable domain reads GAGVSQSPSNKVTEKGKDVELRCDPISGHTALYWYRQSLGQGLEFLIYFQGNSAPDKSGLPSDRFSAERTGGSVSTLTIQRTQQEDSAVYLCASSVYRGSNTEAFFGQGTRLTVV.

The chain combines TRBV13 with TRBJ2-3; TRBD2 matches at 13 bases. The V gene's germline CDR1 is PRHDT and CDR2 FYEKMQ (reference sequence). This CDR3 is built from 15 residues. Losses at the gene ends were 5 bases for V and 4 bases for J; bases not matched to a gene: 3. DNA for the CDR3: TGTGCCAGCAGCCCCACTAGCGGGGGGGCAGATACGCAGTATTTT. This translates into CASSPTSGGADTQYF.

V and J are TRBV5-4 and TRBJ1-1, with 7 bases fitting TRBD1. With V trimmed by 0 bases and J by 5 bases, 10 bases remained unmatched. The CDR3 runs 16 residues. Germline V gene data show CDR1 as SGHNT and CDR2 as YYREEE (reference sequence). The DNA for the CDR3 is TGTGCCAGCAGCTTGGGGCCAGGGGGACCGGAGACTGAAGCTTTCTTT. This gives the protein CASSLGPGGPETEAFF.

This chain connects TRBV7-6 to TRBJ1-1, with D unclear. Trimming took 0 bases from V and 2 from J, leaving 13 bases between them. CDR3 size: 16 residues. Germline V gene sequence: CDR1 SGHVS, CDR2 FNYEAQ. This CDR3 reads CASSLASWGRNTEAFF. The CDR3 DNA reads TGTGCCAGCAGCTTAGCAAGCTGGGGTCGAAACACTGAAGCTTTCTTT.

This clonotype has a handful of counts. The chain couples TRBV12-3 or TRBV12-4 to TRBJ2-7, with D possibly TRBD1 on 5 matching bases. This CDR3 has 12 amino acids. V was trimmed by 0 bases and J by 6 bases, leaving 6 bases between them. CDR3 residues: CASSLAGVEQYF. In nucleotides, the CDR3 is TGTGCCAGCAGTTTAGCAGGGGTCGAGCAGTACTTC.

This chain uses TRBV5-1 with TRBJ2-7; 10 bases are a match to TRBD2. Germline trimming cut 5 bases from V and 2 bases from J; bases unmatched to any gene: 4. The CDR3 has 14 amino acids. CDR1 SGHRS and CDR2 YFSETQ come from the germline V gene. The CDR3 DNA reads TGCGCCAGCAGTCCCGGGACTAGCGCCTACGAGCAGTACTTC. Residues: CASSPGTSAYEQYF.

This clonotype was recorded a few times. The chain couples TRBV4-2 to TRBJ1-1; no firm D call. This CDR3 region has 13 residues. V gave up 3 bases and J gave up 1 base, with 6 bases separating them. Germline CDR1 and CDR2: LGHNA and YNFKEQ. CDR3 in DNA: TGTGCCAGCAGCCAGAGACAGAACACTGAAGCTTTCTTT. Amino acid sequence: CASSQRQNTEAFF.

This clonotype has only a few counts. The gene calls are TRBV10-3 and TRBJ2-1, with 11 bases that match TRBD2. Germline assignment: CDR1 ENHRY and CDR2 SYGVKD. The CDR3 has 18 amino acids. J lost 2 bases, V lost 4 bases, and 10 bases had no gene match. The DNA of the CDR3 is TGTGCCATCAGTGGGGGTAGCGGGGGGGCAGGCGCCTACAATGAGCAGTTCTTC. Translation: CAISGGSGGAGAYNEQFF.

Ten or more counts support this clonotype. The rearrangement joins TRBV4-1 to TRBJ2-7, with 8 bases matching TRBD1. CDR1 and CDR2 from the germline V gene are MGHRA and YSYEKL. V gave up 1 base and J gave up 6 bases; unmatched junction bases: 8. The length of the CDR3 is 15 residues. CDR3 region: CASSQVVGQGFEQYF. CDR3 bases: TGCGCCAGCAGCCAAGTGGTAGGACAGGGATTCGAGCAGTACTTC.

This clonotype was seen ten or more times. The V and J genes are TRBV10-3 and TRBJ2-3; D gene ambiguous. V lost 0 bases and J 2 bases, leaving 9 bases between the germline ends. CDR1 is ENHRY, CDR2 SYGVKD, per germline. CDR3 length equals 15 residues. The DNA of the CDR3 is TGTGCCATCAGTGAGTCGTTTGCGGACACAGATACGCAGTATTTT. Translated, it gives CAISESFADTDTQYF.

The genes are TRBV6-2 or TRBV6-3 and TRBJ2-7, with D uncertain. The germline V gene has CDR1 MNHEY and CDR2 SVGEGT. The ends were cut back, 5 bases at V and 3 bases at J, with 17 bases in the middle. This CDR3 is built from 15 residues. This chain's CDR3 is CASSHPVELYYEQYF. The CDR3 DNA is TGTGCCAGCAGTCACCCCGTAGAGCTATACTACGAGCAGTACTTC.

The chain employs TRBV7-6 and TRBJ2-5; D is tentatively TRBD1 or TRBD2 (5 bases each). Germline CDR1 is SGHVS and CDR2 is FNYEAQ. V was trimmed by 1 base and J by 1 base, leaving 13 bases between them. This CDR3 comprises 16 residues. CDR3 loop: CASSLVGAGSQETQYF. The CDR3 nucleotides read TGTGCCAGCAGCTTAGTTGGGGCAGGGAGCCAAGAGACCCAGTACTTC.

This sequence joins TRBV29-1 and TRBJ1-2; D gene uncertain. Germline assignment: CDR1 SQVTM and CDR2 ANQGSEA. V dropped 1 base and J dropped 8 bases, with 11 bases sitting between them. This CDR3 contains 12 residues. CDR3 bases: TGCAGCGTTGAAGTGACCCCTCAAGGCTACACCTTC. Protein sequence: CSVEVTPQGYTF.

The chain carries TRBV5-1 and TRBJ2-7, with D possibly TRBD1 on 7 matching bases. The germline gives CDR1 SGHRS, CDR2 YFSETQ. Trimming took off 0 bases at V and 3 bases at J, with 10 bases between the two ends. The CDR3 covers 14 residues. CDR3 in amino acids: CASSLGGTDYEQYF. The CDR3 region has the DNA TGCGCCAGCAGCTTGGGCGGGACAGACTACGAGCAGTACTTC.

This clonotype was seen only a few times. The chain employs TRBV19 and TRBJ2-3; perhaps TRBD1 as D (6 bases). This CDR3 comprises 13 residues. V dropped 3 bases and J dropped 3 bases, with 7 bases sitting between them. CDR1 and CDR2 (germline): LNHDA, SQIVND (reference sequence). The CDR3 region has the DNA TGTGCCAGTAGTATGGGGGCAACAGATACGCAGTATTTT. Its protein is CASSMGATDTQYF.

In its sample, this clonotype was seen a few times. The chain has TRBV7-9 and TRBJ1-1; D perhaps matches TRBD1 (6 bases). V lost 4 bases, J lost 3 bases, and 15 bases lay in between. Germline V gene lookup returns CDR1 SEHNR and CDR2 FQNEAQ (reference sequence). The CDR3 sequence is 15 residues long. The CDR3 bases are TGTGCCAGCAGCTCCGAGGGGGGAAGATACACTGAAGCTTTCTTT. It codes for CASSSEGGRYTEAFF.

V usage is TRBV12-3 or TRBV12-4 and J usage is TRBJ1-4; D may be TRBD1 (5 bases). This CDR3 has 14 amino acids. The V and J ends lost 6 bases and 5 bases respectively, with 13 bases between them. CDR3 in amino acids: CASRAGTGNEKLFF. The CDR3 DNA sequence: TGTGCCAGCAGGGCCGGGACGGGGAATGAAAAACTGTTTTTT.

This clonotype has a handful of counts. The chain joins TRBV29-1 to TRBJ2-7; D is perhaps TRBD1 (5 bases). Germline V CDR1 and CDR2: SQVTM, ANQGSEA. The V end was cut by 4 bases, the J end by 2 bases, with 12 bases between. CDR3 length: 13 residues. In nucleotides, the CDR3 is TGCAGCGTTGCGAGTGGGGCTACCTACGAGCAGTACTTC. It yields the protein CSVASGATYEQYF.

This clonotype was detected a few times. This chain connects TRBV7-9 to TRBJ2-3; D is uncertain. V was clipped by 5 bases and J by 5 bases, with 11 bases between them. The germline V gene has CDR1 SEHNR and CDR2 FQNEAQ (reference sequence). This CDR3 has 13 residues. CDR3 sequence (DNA): TGTGCCAGCAGCGATATTACTGGAGATACGCAGTATTTT. Its translation: CASSDITGDTQYF. The whole variable domain, remainder taken from reference TRBV7-9 and TRBJ2-3, is DTGVSQNPRHKITKRGQNVTFRCDPISEHNRLYWYRQTLGQGPEFLTYFQNEAQLEKSRLLSDRFSAERPKGSFSTLEIQRTEQGDSAMYLCASSDITGDTQYFGPGTRLTVL.

The chain employs TRBV11-2 and TRBJ2-3, with D tentatively TRBD1 or TRBD2 (6 bases each). Trimming shortened V by 4 bases and J by 6 bases, and 14 bases separated the two germline ends. Germline values: CDR1 SGHAT, CDR2 FQNNGV. The length of the CDR3 is 14 residues. The CDR3 sequence is CASSSLGGPDTQYF. For the CDR3, the DNA is TGTGCCAGCAGCTCCTTGGGGGGCCCCGATACGCAGTATTTT.

The J gene is TRBJ2-3, the V gene TRBV20-1, with D perhaps TRBD2 (5 bases). V was trimmed by 5 bases and J by 4 bases, leaving 19 bases between them. CDR3 length: 15 amino acids. The germline gives CDR1 DFQATT, CDR2 SNEGSKA (reference sequence). CDR3 loop: CSAHSVGLAPDTQYF. The CDR3 DNA reads TGCAGTGCTCACTCGGTCGGGCTAGCCCCAGATACGCAGTATTTT.

The rearrangement links TRBV6-6 to TRBJ1-2; 8 nucleotides align to TRBD1. V shed 6 bases, J shed 7 bases, and the junction held 10 bases outside the gene matches. Per the germline V gene, CDR1 is MNHNY and CDR2 is SVGAGI (reference sequence). The CDR3 covers 14 residues. CDR3 region: CASRPGGGISGYTF. As DNA, the CDR3 is TGTGCCAGCAGGCCAGGGGGCGGTATTAGTGGCTACACCTTC.